This entry concerns a single TCR beta chain. Authors' methods: Nucleated cell number was recorded as an estimate derived from reference gene primer amplification. Only in-frame clones appear in the TCRdb table, and some are missing; sequencing was by immunoSEQ multiplex PCR. V, J and clone size are those of that table, while D and trimming were read from the DNA. This sample has about 55,000 clones, with 75% to 95% found just once. The sample belongs to a study of blood T cell repertoires in COVID-19. The wider study: Donors in the United States, Italy and Spain gave samples during acute or convalescent COVID-19. The analysed material was cDNA or gDNA that came from T cells, B-cell-depleted T cells, or PBMCs.

The CDR3 covers 14 residues. Germline loops: CDR1 SGHTA, CDR2 FQGNSA. The V and J ends lost 5 bases and 9 bases respectively, with 17 bases between them. Material: peripheral blood. The TCR sequence derives from an elderly man with acute or convalescent COVID-19. The gene calls are TRBV7-2 and TRBJ2-1, with D tentatively TRBD2 (5 bases). The CDR3 protein is CASSPRGLGFEQFF. The CDR3 coding sequence is TGTGCCAGCAGCCCTCGGGGTCTGGGGTTTGAGCAGTTCTTC. Filled out from reference TRBV7-2 and TRBJ2-1, the complete variable domain reads GAGVSQSPSNKVTEKGKDVELRCDPISGHTALYWYRQSLGQGLEFLIYFQGNSAPDKSGLPSDRFSAERTGGSVSTLTIQRTQQEDSAVYLCASSPRGLGFEQFFGPGTRLTVL.